This TCR beta chain was identified during a study of T cell responses to AZD1222 COVID-19 vaccine. Study-level results: Donors skewed white British and female; clonal diversity was possibly underestimated. Reportedly, nearly half of unique spike TCRs recognized epitopes outside B.1.351/B.1.1.7 mutations. CD4 TCRs linked to vaccination spanned spike, dominating at 160-218 and 743-854. Without day 14 samples, only post-peak T cell repertoires were studied.

The repertoire was sequenced with immunoSEQ multiplex PCR; TCRdb's copy has only in-frame clones and lacks some. The sample contains about 150,000 clones, 85% to 95% of which appear only once. As regards this clone: Its target is unknown.

V was clipped by 6 bases and J by 4 bases; unmatched bases: 5. This CDR3 comprises 14 residues. Per the germline V gene, CDR1 is MDHEN and CDR2 is SYDVKM. The chain joins TRBV28 to TRBJ1-2; the match to TRBD1 covers 10 bases. The sample consisted of peripheral blood, taken on day 0 of AZD1222 vaccination. The TCR comes from an adult in good health. The CDR3 DNA follows: TGTGCCAGCAGCCCTGGACAGGGGGTCTATGGCTACACCTTC. It translates to CASSPGQGVYGYTF.